Sequencing of this TCR beta chain was carried out in a study of shared T cell receptors in the human thymus (dated by TCRdb to the early 2020s). Describing the broader study: The study investigated the way shared, self-reactive T-cell receptor alpha chains are produced in the human thymus.

As concerns this clone: This receptor's antigen is unknown. Base qualities are not recorded, but no much larger clone differs from it by a single base.

Library preparation employed the immunoSEQ multiplex PCR assay. TCRdb retrieved this table from immuneACCESS and kept in-frame rearrangements only. Not all clones are present; in checked studies, unresolved V genes account for under half, and no reason is known for the remainder. This sample lists about 610,000 clones; 70% to 90% were detected once. The ten most abundant clones make up approximately 0.01% of the sample. These data also featured in a second study, about human thymus T cells. The second paper further reports: Donors were immunologically healthy infants undergoing open corrective cardiac surgery for congenital heart defects in Finland. Thymus tissue was obtained as surgical resects removed during corrective cardiac surgery. Biased V and J gene segment usage appeared to be present in both thymic and peripheral blood repertoires. The related research found that thymic TCR repertoires overlapped highly between unrelated individuals. The study used seven to nine infant thymus samples plus four related peripheral blood samples to characterize TCR alpha and beta repertoires. The cohort included about six male and two female infants, with donor ages spanning 7 to 244 days. Thymocytes were freed from the tissue by mechanical means and kept at -70 degrees C as pellets of about 9-33 million cells. A QIAsymphony instrument was used to extract genomic DNA from the frozen cell pellets. Using the immunoSEQ multiplex PCR assay, the TCRB and TCRAD loci were amplified from a standardized quantity of quality-controlled genomic DNA. Amplicons spanned the V(D)J region at a length sufficient to cover the CDR3 and identify V and J genes. Through the commercial immunoSEQ service, the amplicons were sequenced on an Illumina platform. Primer bias and sequencing errors were corrected using previously described methods, and TCRAD and TCRB definitions followed the IMGT database. Analysis of the repertoires was done with immunoSEQ Analyzer 3.0 and VDJTools and included basic statistics, V/J segment usage, diversity estimates, rarefaction and pairwise overlap. To estimate diversity, the Chao1, ChaoE, Efron-Thisted, Shannon and inverse Simpson indices were applied, and diversity was also estimated on datasets down-sampled to the smallest sample. Repertoire overlap used strict matching of CDR3 nucleotide sequence, V gene and J gene, with Jaccard-based multidimensional scaling clustering. On average, thymus samples yielded approximately 780,000 unique TCRB clonotypes, whereas blood samples yielded approximately 90,000.

This sequence was found in a boy under three years old with a congenital heart defect. Donor details come from another sample of the same person, matched by shared clones. The sequenced sample consisted of thymocytes.

The CDR3 has the sequence CASSLVEKTQYF. The DNA sequence reads TGTGCCAGCAGCTTAGTTGAGAAGACCCAGTACTTC. The chain was built from TRBV11-2 and TRBJ2-5; the D gene assignment is ambiguous. V loses 1 base of germline sequence and J loses 6 bases, and the interval between the two ends is 6 bases. Reading the germline V gene gives CDR1 SGHAT and CDR2 FQNNGV. The cysteine opens and the phenylalanine closes a CDR3 of 12 amino acids. Only CDR3 DNA remains: 36 bases, in frame from the first base.